The 2 T cell receptor beta chains reported below all come from one sample, sequenced in a study of T cell repertoires in ileal Crohn's disease. Some clones are missing from TCRdb's copy, which holds only in-frame ones; the method was immunoSEQ multiplex PCR. The repertoire consists of about 4,500 clones, with around 75% occurring once and the leading ten covering roughly 15%. The sequencing input was ileal tissue. These TCRs come from an adult with Crohn's disease.

The CDR3 bases are TGTGCCAGCAGCTTAAGCGTGACTCACGCTTCCTACGAGCAGTACTTC. This translates into CASSLSVTHASYEQYF. The chain links TRBV7-9 to TRBJ2-7; D is unresolved. CDR1 SEHNR and CDR2 FQNEAQ come from the germline V gene (reference sequence). V was cut by 2 bases and J by 1 base, with 15 bases left in between. The CDR3 covers 16 residues.

This clone was detected once. The CDR3 region is CASSRGGGSGRMNEQYF. The CDR3 nucleotides read TGTGCCAGCAGCCGCGGGGGAGGTAGCGGGAGGATGAACGAGCAGTACTTC. The V call is TRBV7-9, the J call TRBJ2-7, with 10 positions matching TRBD2. J gave up 5 bases and V 5 bases, and 15 bases lay outside the gene matches. The CDR3 loop spans 17 amino acids. Per the germline V gene, CDR1 is SEHNR and CDR2 is FQNEAQ (reference sequence).